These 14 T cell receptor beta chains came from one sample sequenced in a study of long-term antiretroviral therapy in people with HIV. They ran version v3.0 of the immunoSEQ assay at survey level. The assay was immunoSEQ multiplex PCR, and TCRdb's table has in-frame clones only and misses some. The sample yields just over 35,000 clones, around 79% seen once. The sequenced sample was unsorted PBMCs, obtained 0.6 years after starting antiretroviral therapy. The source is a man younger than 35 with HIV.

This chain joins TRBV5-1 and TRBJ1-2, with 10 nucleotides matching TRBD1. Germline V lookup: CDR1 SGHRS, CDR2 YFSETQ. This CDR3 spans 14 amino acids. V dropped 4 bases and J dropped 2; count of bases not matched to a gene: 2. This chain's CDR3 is CASSATGGNYGYTF. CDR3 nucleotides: TGCGCCAGCAGCGCGACAGGGGGCAACTATGGCTACACCTTC.

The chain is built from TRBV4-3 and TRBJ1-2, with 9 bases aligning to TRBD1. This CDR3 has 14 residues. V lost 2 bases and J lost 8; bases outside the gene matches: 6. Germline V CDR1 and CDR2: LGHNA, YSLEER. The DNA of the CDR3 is TGCGCCAGCAGCCAATCGGGACAGGGTATCGGCTACACCTTC. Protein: CASSQSGQGIGYTF.

The CDR3 DNA is TGCGCCAGCAGCTTGGTGCGCGCCTCCGAGACCCAGTACTTC. The encoded protein is CASSLVRASETQYF. The gene calls are TRBV5-1 and TRBJ2-5; the D is unclear. CDR1 SGHRS and CDR2 YFSETQ come from the germline V gene. Trimming left V 0 bases short and J 5 bases short, with 11 bases between. The CDR3 is 14 residues long.

CDR3 region: CASSPRLAGALYEQYF. The CDR3, as DNA: TGTGCCAGCAGTCCGAGACTAGCGGGGGCCCTCTACGAGCAGTACTTC. The rearrangement uses TRBV28 and TRBJ2-7; 12 bases fit TRBD2. The CDR3 runs 16 residues. The germline V gene encodes CDR1 MDHEN and CDR2 SYDVKM. Germline trimming cut 5 bases from V and 3 bases from J; bases unmatched to any gene: 8.

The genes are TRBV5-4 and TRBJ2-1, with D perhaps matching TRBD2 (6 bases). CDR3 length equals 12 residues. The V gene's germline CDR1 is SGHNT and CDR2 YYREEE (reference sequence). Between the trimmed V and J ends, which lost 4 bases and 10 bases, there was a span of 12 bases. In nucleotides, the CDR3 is TGTGCCAGCAGCCGTACCCTAGCGGAGCAGTTCTTC. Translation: CASSRTLAEQFF.

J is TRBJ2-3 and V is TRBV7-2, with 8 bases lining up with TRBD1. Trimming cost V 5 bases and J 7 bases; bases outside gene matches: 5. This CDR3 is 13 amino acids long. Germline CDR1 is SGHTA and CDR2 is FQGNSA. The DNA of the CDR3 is TGTGCCAGCAGCGCCCGGACAGGGAATACGCAGTATTTT. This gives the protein CASSARTGNTQYF. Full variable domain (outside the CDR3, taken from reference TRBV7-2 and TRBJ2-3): GAGVSQSPSNKVTEKGKDVELRCDPISGHTALYWYRQSLGQGLEFLIYFQGNSAPDKSGLPSDRFSAERTGGSVSTLTIQRTQQEDSAVYLCASSARTGNTQYFGPGTRLTVL.

CDR3 nucleotides: TGTGCCAGCAGTCCACAGGGGACCTTAAATCAGCCCCAGCATTTT. This translates into CASSPQGTLNQPQHF. V gene TRBV28 combines with J gene TRBJ1-5; TRBD1 aligns across 7 bases. Germline assignment: CDR1 MDHEN and CDR2 SYDVKM. Trimming cost V 5 bases and J 4 bases; bases outside gene matches: 8. The CDR3 has 15 residues.

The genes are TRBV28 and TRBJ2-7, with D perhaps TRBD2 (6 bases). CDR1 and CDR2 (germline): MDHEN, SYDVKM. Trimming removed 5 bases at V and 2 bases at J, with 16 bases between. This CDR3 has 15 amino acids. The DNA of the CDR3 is TGTGCCAGCAGTCCCTGGCGGGATGTTGCCTACGAGCAGTACTTC. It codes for CASSPWRDVAYEQYF.

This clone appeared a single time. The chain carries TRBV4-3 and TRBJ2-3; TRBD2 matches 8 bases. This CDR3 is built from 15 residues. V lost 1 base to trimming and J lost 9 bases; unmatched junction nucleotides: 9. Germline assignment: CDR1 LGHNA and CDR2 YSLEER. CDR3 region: CASSQGWGLGLTQYF. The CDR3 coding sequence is TGCGCCAGCAGCCAAGGGTGGGGACTAGGTCTAACGCAGTATTTT.

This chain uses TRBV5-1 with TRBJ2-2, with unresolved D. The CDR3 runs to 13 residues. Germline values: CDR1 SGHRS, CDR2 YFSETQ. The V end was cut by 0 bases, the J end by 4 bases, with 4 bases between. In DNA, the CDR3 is TGCGCCAGCAGCTTGGGCAGCACCGGGGAGCTGTTTTTT. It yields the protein CASSLGSTGELFF. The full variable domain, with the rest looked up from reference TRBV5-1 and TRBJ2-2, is KAGVTQTPRYLIKTRGQQVTLSCSPISGHRSVSWYQQTPGQGLQFLFEYFSETQRNKGNFPGRFSGRQFSNSRSEMNVSTLELGDSALYLCASSLGSTGELFFGEGSRLTVL.

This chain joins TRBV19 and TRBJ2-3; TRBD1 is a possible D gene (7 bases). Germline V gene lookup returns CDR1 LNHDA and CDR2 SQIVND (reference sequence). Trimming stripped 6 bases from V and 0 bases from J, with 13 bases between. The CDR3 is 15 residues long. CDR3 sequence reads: CASSRGDLSTDTQYF. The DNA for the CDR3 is TGTGCCAGTAGCAGGGGGGACTTGAGCACAGATACGCAGTATTTT.

CDR3 nucleotide sequence: TGTGCCAGCAGCCCGGGCACCGGGGAGCTGTTTTTT. Protein sequence: CASSPGTGELFF. This chain uses TRBV6-4 with TRBJ2-2, with D unresolved. CDR1 is MRHNA and CDR2 is SNTAGT in the germline V gene. Trimming removed 6 bases from V and 4 bases from J, with 6 bases in between. The CDR3 covers 12 residues.

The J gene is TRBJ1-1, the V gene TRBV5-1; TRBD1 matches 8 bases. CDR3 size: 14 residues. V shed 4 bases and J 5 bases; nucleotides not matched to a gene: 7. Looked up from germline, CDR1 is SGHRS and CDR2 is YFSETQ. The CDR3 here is CASSPGQGGTEAFF. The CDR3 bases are TGCGCCAGCAGCCCTGGACAGGGTGGAACTGAAGCTTTCTTT.

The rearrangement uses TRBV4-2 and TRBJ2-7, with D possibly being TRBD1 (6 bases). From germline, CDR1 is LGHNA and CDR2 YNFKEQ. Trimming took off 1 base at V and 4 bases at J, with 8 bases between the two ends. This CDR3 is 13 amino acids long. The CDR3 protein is CASSQADSYEQYF. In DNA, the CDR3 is TGTGCCAGCAGCCAAGCGGACAGTTACGAGCAGTACTTC.